This T cell receptor beta chain was captured by sequencing in a study of blood T cell repertoires in COVID-19. Study-wide context: PBMCs, B-cell-depleted T cells, or T cells provided the cDNA or gDNA that made up the material.

The method was immunoSEQ multiplex PCR; TCRdb's version includes in-frame clones alone and lacks a portion of them. The data show more than 80,000 clones, less than 95% seen once. The TCR originated in a man between 18 and 29 years old with COVID-19, enrolled during active disease. Material: peripheral blood.

The CDR3 protein is CASSGPDGGSNYGYTF. CDR3 sequence (DNA): TGTGCCAGCAGTGGACCAGACGGGGGGTCTAACTATGGCTACACCTTC. The chain couples TRBV28 to TRBJ1-2; perhaps TRBD1 as D (5 bases). The CDR3 has 16 amino acids. The germline gives CDR1 MDHEN, CDR2 SYDVKM. V lost 5 bases to trimming and J lost 0 bases, with 16 bases between them.